This T cell receptor (beta chain) was observed in a study of blood T cells in healthy people across ages. Through a sample-barcoded 5' primer and a J-beta primer mix, a second PCR was run for roughly 6 to 11 cycles. From each sample, at least 2.5 million paired-end reads containing CDR3 were obtained. TCRdb re-called the 5' RACE reads through MiXCR, storing one row per CDR3 protein. Of about 900,000 distinct CDR3 sequences listed, about 44% are singletons. This clonotype was detected only a few times. Sequenced material: blood. This receptor was taken from a man younger than 45 in good health.

DNA of the CDR3: TGCAGTGCTAGAGATCCCACCAGCGAATGGATTCAGTACTTC. It specifies CSARDPTSEWIQYF. V and J are TRBV20-1 and TRBJ2-4, with no clear D. Trimming shortened V by 0 bases and J by 10 bases, and 16 bases separated the two germline ends. The CDR3 is 14 residues long. The germline V gene encodes CDR1 DFQATT and CDR2 SNEGSKA (reference sequence).